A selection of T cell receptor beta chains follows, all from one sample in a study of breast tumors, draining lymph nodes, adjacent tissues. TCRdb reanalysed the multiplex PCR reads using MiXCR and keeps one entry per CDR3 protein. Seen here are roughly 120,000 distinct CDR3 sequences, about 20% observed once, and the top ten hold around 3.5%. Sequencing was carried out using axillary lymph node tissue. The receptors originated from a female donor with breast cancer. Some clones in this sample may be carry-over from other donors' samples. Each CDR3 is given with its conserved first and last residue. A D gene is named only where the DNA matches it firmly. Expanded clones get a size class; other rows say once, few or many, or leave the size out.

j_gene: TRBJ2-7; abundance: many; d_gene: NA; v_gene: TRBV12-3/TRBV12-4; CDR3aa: CASSLGGRLYEQYF; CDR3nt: TGTGCCAGCAGTTTAGGGGGCAGGCTCTACGAGCAGTACTTC
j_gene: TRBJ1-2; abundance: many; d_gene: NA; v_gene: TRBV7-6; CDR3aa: CASSLEPDTYGYTF; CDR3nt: TGTGCCAGCAGCTTAGAGCCGGATACCTATGGCTACACCTTC
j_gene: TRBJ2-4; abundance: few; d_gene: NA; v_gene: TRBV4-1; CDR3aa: CASGGNIQYF; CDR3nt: TGCGCCAGCGGTGGAAACATTCAGTACTTC
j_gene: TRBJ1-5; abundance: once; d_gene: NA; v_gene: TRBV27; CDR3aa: CASGSLDTSNQPQHF; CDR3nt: TGTGCCAGCGGTTCGTTGGACACTAGCAATCAGCCCCAGCATTTT
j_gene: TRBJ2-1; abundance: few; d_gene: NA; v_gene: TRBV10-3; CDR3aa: CAIIGEGGGDNEQFF; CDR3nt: TGTGCCATCATTGGGGAGGGGGGGGGGGACAATGAGCAGTTCTTC
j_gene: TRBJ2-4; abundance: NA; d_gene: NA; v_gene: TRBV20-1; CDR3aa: CSAAGLDLAKNIQYF; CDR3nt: TGCAGTGCCGCCGGGCTGGACTTAGCCAAAAACATTCAGTACTTC
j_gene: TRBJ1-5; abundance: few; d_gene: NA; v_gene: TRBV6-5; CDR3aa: CASSITGTGSSNQPQHF; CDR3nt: TGTGCCAGCAGCATTACTGGTACAGGGTCTAGCAATCAGCCCCAGCATTTT
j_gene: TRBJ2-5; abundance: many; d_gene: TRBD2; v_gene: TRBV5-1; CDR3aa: CASRRLAGGQETQYF; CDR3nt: TGCGCCAGCAGGCGGCTAGCGGGGGGGCAAGAGACCCAGTACTTC
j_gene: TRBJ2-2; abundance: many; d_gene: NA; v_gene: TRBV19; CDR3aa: CASIGRSRTGELFF; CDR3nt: TGTGCCAGTATCGGCAGATCTAGGACCGGGGAGCTGTTTTTT
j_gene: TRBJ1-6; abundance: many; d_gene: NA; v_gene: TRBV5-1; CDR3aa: CASSLEIQGNNSPLHF; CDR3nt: TGCGCCAGCAGCTTGGAGATTCAGGGGAATAATTCACCCCTCCACTTT
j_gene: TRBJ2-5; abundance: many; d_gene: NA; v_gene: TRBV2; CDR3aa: CASSLRLNSQETQYF; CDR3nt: TGTGCCAGCAGTTTAAGACTAAATAGTCAGGAGACCCAGTACTTC
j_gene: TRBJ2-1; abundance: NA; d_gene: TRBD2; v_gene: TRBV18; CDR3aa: CASSPLTSGDNEQFF; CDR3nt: TGTGCCAGCTCACCGCTGACTAGCGGTGACAATGAGCAGTTCTTC
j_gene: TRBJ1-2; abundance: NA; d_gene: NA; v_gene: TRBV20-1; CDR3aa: CSAKDSRRQTLANYGYTF; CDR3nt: TGCAGTGCTAAAGACTCCCGGAGACAGACTCTAGCTAACTATGGCTACACCTTC
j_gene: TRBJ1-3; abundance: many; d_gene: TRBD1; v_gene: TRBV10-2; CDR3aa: CASSNPGQESSGNTIYF; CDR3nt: TGCGCCAGCAGTAACCCAGGACAGGAGAGCTCTGGAAACACCATATATTTT
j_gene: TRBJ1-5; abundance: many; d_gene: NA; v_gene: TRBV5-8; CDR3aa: CASSSRLAGQPQHF; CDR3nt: TGTGCCAGCAGCTCCCGTCTAGCCGGTCAGCCCCAGCATTTT
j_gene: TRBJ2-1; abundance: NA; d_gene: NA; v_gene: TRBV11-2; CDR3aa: CASSQRGGPYDEQFF; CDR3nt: TGTGCCAGCAGCCAGAGGGGGGGGCCCTACGATGAGCAGTTCTTC
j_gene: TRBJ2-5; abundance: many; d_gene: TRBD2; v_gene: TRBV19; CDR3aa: CASAKIAGGLGETQYF; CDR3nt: TGTGCCAGCGCTAAAATAGCGGGGGGGCTTGGAGAGACCCAGTACTTC
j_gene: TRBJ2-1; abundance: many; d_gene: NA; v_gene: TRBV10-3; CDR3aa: CAISESGGGNEQFF; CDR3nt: TGTGCCATCAGTGAGTCGGGGGGCGGTAATGAGCAGTTCTTC
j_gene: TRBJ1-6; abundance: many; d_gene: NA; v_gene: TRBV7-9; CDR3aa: CASSPQGSNSPLHF; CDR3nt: TGTGCCAGCAGCCCACAGGGTTCTAATTCACCCCTCCACTTT
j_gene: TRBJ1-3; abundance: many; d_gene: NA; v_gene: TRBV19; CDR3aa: CASSIWHNSGNTIYF; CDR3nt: TGTGCCAGTAGTATTTGGCACAACTCTGGAAACACCATATATTTT
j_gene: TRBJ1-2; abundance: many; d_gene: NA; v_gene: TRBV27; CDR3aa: CASSLQATGGYGYTF; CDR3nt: TGTGCCAGCAGTCTACAAGCGACCGGGGGGTATGGCTACACCTTC
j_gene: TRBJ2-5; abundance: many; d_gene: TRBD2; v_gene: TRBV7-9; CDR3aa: CASSHPGLRAGGLPRETQYF; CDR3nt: TGTGCCAGCAGCCACCCAGGGTTAAGGGCGGGAGGACTACCTCGGGAGACCCAGTACTTC
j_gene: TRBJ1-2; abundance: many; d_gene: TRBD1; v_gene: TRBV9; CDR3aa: CASSFGTGYGYTF; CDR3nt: TGTGCCAGCAGCTTCGGGACAGGGTACGGCTACACCTTC
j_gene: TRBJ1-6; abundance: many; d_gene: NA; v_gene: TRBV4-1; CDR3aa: CASSQGGNYNSPLHF; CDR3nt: TGCGCCAGCAGCCAAGGGGGAAACTATAATTCACCCCTCCACTTT
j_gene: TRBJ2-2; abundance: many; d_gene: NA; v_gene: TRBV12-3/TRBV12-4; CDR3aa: CASRVRTDEGLTGELFF; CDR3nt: TGTGCCAGCAGGGTTCGGACAGACGAGGGACTCACCGGGGAGCTGTTTTTT
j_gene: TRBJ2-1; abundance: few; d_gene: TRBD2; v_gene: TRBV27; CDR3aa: CASRLAGRYNEQFF; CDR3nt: TGTGCCAGCAGACTAGCGGGGCGATACAATGAGCAGTTCTTC
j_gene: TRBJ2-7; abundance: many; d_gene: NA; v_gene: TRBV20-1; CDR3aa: CSAIPRSRYEQYF; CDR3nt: TGCAGTGCTATACCTAGATCGAGGTACGAGCAGTACTTC
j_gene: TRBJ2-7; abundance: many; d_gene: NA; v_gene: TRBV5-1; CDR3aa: CASRARDNSYEQYF; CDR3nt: TGCGCCAGCAGGGCGCGGGACAACTCCTACGAGCAGTACTTC
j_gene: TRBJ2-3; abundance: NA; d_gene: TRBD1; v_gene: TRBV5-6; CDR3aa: CASSFDRGSTDTQYF; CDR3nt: TGTGCCAGCAGCTTCGACAGGGGCAGCACAGATACGCAGTATTTT
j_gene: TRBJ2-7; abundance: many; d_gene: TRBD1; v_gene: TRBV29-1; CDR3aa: CSVSPQTGTFYEQYF; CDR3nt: TGCAGCGTTTCCCCGCAGACAGGGACCTTCTACGAGCAGTACTTC
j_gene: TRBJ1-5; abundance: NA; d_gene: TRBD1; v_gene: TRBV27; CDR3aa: CASSLSSTGLPNQPQHF; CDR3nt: TGTGCCAGCAGTTTATCGTCGACAGGGTTACCCAATCAGCCCCAGCATTTT
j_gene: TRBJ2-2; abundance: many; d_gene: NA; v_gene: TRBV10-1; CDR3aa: CASSGGLSTNTGELFF; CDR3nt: TGCGCCAGCAGTGGGGGACTTTCTACTAACACCGGGGAGCTGTTTTTT
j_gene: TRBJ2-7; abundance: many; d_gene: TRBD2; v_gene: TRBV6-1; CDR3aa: CASSEGGSRSYEQYF; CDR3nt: TGTGCCAGCAGTGAAGGCGGGAGCCGGTCCTACGAGCAGTACTTC
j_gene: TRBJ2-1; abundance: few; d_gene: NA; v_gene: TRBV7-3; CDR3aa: CASEPQPASPRSSFVRRAMEQFF; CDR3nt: TGTGCCAGCGAGCCCCAACCCGCCTCGCCGAGGAGCAGCTTTGTACGTAGGGCTATGGAGCAGTTCTTC
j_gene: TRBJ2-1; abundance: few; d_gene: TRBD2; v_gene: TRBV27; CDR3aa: CASSSWTSVGEQFF; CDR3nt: TGTGCCAGCAGTTCCTGGACTAGCGTCGGTGAGCAGTTCTTC
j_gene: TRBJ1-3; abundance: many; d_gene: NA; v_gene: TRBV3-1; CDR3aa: CASGPGNTIYF; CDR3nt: TGTGCCAGCGGTCCTGGAAACACCATATATTTT
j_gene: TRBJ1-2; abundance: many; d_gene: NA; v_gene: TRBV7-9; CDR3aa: CASSPTGFTYYGYTF; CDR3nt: TGTGCCAGCAGCCCGACAGGATTCACCTACTATGGCTACACCTTC
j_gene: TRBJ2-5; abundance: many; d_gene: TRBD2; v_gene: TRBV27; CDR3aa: CASSQGLTETQYF; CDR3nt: TGTGCCAGCAGCCAGGGACTAACGGAGACCCAGTACTTC
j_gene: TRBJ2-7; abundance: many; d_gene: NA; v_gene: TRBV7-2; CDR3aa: CASSRTLYEQYF; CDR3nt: TGTGCCAGCAGCAGGACACTCTACGAGCAGTACTTC
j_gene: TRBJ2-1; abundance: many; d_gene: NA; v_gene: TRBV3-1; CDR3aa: CASSRAGRRSDEQFF; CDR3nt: TGTGCCAGCAGCAGGGCCGGGAGACGCTCGGATGAGCAGTTCTTC
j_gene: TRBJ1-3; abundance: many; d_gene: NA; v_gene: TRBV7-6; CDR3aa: CASSSTALGGNTIYF; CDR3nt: TGTGCCAGCAGCTCGACCGCATTGGGTGGAAACACCATATATTTT
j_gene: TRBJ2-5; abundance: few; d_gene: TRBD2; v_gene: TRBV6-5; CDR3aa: CASSYRTSAQGEAQYF; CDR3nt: TGTGCCAGCAGCTACCGGACTAGCGCCCAGGGGGAGGCCCAGTACTTC
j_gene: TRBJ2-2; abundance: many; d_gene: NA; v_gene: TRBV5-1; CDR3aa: CASTRQVNTGELFF; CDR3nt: TGCGCCAGCACGCGACAGGTCAACACCGGGGAGCTGTTTTTT
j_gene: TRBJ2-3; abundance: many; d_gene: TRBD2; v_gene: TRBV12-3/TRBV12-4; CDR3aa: CASSRTSGLASDTQYF; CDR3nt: TGTGCCAGCAGCCGTACTTCGGGACTAGCGTCAGATACGCAGTATTTT
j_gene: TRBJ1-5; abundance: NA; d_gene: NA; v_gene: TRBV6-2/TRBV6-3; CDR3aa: CASSWGFQPQHF; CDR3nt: TGTGCCAGCAGCTGGGGGTTTCAGCCCCAGCATTTT
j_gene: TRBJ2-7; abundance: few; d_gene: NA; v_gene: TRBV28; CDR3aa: CASQEAGSSYEQYF; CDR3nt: TGTGCCAGCCAAGAAGCAGGAAGCTCCTACGAGCAGTACTTC
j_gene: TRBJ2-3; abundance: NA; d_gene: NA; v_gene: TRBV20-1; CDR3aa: CSARDNLGGGGTDTQYF; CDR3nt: TGCAGTGCTAGAGATAACCTTGGAGGGGGGGGCACAGATACGCAGTATTTT
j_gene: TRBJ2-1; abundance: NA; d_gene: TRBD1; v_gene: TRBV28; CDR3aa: CASRGTGNNEQFF; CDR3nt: TGTGCCAGCAGGGGGACAGGGAACAATGAGCAGTTCTTC
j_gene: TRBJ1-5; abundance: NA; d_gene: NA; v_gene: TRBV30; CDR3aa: CAWSVSLVSNQPQHF; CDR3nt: TGTGCCTGGAGTGTTTCCCTAGTTAGCAATCAGCCCCAGCATTTT
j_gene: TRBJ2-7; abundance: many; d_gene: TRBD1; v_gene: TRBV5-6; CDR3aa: CASSLVGDSTYEQYF; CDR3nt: TGTGCCAGCAGCTTGGTTGGGGACAGTACCTACGAGCAGTACTTC
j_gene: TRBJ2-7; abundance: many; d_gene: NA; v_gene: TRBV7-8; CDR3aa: CASSGGTYTYEQYF; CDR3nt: TGTGCCAGCAGCGGGGGGACATATACCTACGAGCAGTACTTC
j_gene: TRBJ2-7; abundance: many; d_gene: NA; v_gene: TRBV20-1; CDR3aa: CSARKPLGFNYEQYF; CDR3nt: TGCAGTGCTAGAAAACCCTTAGGCTTCAACTACGAGCAGTACTTC
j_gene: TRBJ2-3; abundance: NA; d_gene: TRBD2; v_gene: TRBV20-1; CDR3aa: CSASRLAGVTDMQYF; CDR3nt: TGCAGTGCTTCCAGGCTAGCGGGGGTCACAGATATGCAGTATTTT
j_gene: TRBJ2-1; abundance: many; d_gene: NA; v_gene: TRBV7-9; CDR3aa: CASSGGNEQFF; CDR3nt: TGTGCCAGCAGTGGGGGGAATGAGCAGTTCTTC